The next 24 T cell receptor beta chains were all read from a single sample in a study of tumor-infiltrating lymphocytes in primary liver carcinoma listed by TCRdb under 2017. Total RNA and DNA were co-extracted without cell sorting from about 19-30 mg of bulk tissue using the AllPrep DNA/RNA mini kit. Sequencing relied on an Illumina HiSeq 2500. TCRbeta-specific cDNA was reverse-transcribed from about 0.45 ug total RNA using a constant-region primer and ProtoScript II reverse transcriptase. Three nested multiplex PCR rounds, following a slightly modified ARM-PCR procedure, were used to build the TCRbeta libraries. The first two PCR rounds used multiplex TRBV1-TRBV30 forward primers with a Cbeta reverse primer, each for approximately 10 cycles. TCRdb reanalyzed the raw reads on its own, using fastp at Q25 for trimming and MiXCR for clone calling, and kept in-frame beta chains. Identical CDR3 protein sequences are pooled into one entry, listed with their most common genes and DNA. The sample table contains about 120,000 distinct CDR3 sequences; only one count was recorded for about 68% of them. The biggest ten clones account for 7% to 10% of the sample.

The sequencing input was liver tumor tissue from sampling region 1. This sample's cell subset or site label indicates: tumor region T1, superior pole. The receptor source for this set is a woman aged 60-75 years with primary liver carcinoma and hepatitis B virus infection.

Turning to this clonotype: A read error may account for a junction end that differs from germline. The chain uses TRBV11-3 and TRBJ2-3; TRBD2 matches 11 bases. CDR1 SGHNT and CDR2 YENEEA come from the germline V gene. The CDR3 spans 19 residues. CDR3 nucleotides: TGTGCCAGCAGCCCGGGGACTAGCGGATTAACATTCCAACAGGATATGCAGTATTTT. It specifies CASSPGTSGLTFQQDMQYF.

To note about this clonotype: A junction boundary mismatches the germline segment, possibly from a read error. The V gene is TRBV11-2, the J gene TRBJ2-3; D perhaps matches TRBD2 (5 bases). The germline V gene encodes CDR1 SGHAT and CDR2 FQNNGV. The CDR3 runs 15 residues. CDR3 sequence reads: CASSLDRDYTYTQYF. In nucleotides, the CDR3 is TGTGCCAGCAGCTTAGATCGAGACTACACATATACGCAGTATTTT.

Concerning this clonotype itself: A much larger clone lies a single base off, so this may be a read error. CDR3 sequence reads: CASSSSQRFGETQYF. The CDR3 nucleotides are TGTGCCAGCAGTTCGTCACAGAGGTTCGGGGAGACCCAGTACTTC. The chain links TRBV28 to TRBJ2-5; D call uncertain. CDR1 is MDHEN and CDR2 is SYDVKM in the germline V gene. The CDR3 spans 15 residues. V lost 4 bases and J 5 bases, leaving 17 bases between the germline ends.

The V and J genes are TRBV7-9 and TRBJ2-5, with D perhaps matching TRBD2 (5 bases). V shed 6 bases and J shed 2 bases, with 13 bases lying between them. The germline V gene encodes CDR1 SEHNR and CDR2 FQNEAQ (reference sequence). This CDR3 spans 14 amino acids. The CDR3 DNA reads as TGTGCCAGCAGTAAAGAGGGAATTCAAGAGACCCAGTACTTC. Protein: CASSKEGIQETQYF.

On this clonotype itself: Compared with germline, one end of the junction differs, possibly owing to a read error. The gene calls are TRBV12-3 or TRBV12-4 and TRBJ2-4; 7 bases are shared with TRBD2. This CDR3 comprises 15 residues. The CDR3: CVSRHGLAGVDIQYF. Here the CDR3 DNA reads TGTGTCAGCAGGCACGGACTTGCGGGAGTAGACATTCAGTACTTC.

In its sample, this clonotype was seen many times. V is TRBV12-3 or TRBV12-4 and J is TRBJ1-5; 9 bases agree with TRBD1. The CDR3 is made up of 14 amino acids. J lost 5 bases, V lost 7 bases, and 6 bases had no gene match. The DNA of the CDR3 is TGTGCCAGCACCAGACAGGGGGTTCATCAGCCCCAGCATTTT. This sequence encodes CASTRQGVHQPQHF.

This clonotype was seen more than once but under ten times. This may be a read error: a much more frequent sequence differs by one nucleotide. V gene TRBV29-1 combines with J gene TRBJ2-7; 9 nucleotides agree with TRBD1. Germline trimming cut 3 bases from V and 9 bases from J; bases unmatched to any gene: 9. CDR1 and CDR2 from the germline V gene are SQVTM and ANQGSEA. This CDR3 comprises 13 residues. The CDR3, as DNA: TGCAGCGTTGATGACAGGACAGGGGCCAGGCAGTACTTC. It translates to CSVDDRTGARQYF.

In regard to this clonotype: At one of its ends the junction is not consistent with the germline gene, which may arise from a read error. The CDR3 nucleotides are TGTGTCATCAGTCTTAGTGGGAAGGGTGAGACCCAGTACTTC. Its translation: CVISLSGKGETQYF. This chain joins TRBV10-3 and TRBJ2-5; the D is unclear. This CDR3 has 14 residues. Looked up from germline, CDR1 is ENHRY and CDR2 is SYGVKD.

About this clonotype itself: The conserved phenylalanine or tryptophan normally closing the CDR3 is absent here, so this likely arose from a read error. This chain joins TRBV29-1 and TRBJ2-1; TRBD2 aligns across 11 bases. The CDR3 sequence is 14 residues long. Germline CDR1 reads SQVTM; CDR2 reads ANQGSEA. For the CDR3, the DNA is TGCAGCGTTGAAGGGACTAGCGGGCACAATGGGCAGTTCTTA. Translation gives CSVEGTSGHNGQFL.

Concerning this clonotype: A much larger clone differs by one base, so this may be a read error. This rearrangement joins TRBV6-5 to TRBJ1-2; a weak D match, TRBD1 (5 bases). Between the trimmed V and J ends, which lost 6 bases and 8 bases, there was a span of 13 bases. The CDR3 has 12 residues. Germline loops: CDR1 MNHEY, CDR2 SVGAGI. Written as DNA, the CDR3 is TGTGCCAGCAGCGAATGTAAGGGGGGCTACACCTTC. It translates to CASSECKGGYTF.

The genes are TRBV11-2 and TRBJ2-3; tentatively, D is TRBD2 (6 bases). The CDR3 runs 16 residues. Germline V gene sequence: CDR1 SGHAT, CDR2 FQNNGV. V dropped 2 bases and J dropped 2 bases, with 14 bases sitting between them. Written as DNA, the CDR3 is TGTGCCAGCAGCTTAAATTGGCGGGAACTCACAGATACGCAGTATTTT. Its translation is CASSLNWRELTDTQYF.

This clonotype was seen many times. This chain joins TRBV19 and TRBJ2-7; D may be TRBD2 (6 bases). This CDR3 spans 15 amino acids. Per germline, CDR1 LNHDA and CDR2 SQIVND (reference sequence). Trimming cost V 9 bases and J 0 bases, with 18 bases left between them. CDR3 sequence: CARFSGHFSSYEQYF. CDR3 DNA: TGTGCCAGATTCAGCGGGCACTTTAGCTCCTACGAGCAGTACTTC.

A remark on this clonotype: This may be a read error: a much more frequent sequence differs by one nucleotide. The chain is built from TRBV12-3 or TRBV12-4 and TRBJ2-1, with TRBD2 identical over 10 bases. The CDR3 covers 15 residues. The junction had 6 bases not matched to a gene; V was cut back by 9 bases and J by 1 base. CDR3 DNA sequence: TGTGCCAGGAGGCGTAGCGGGAGGTCCTACAATGAGCAGTTCTTC. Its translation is CARRRSGRSYNEQFF.

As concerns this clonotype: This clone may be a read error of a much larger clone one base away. The CDR3 loop is CANSYGQVSAQYF. The CDR3 region has the DNA TGTGCCAACAGTTACGGACAGGTCTCGGCGCAGTACTTC. The chain employs TRBV6-6 and TRBJ2-7; 7 bases are a match to TRBD1. This CDR3 has 13 residues. Germline assignment: CDR1 MNHNY and CDR2 SVGAGI (reference sequence).

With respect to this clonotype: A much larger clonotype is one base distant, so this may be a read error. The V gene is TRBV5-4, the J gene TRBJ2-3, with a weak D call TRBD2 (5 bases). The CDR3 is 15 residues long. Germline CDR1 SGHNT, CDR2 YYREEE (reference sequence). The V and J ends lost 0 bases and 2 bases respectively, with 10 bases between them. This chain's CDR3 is CASSLAGVSTDTQYF. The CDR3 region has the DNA TGTGCCAGCAGCTTGGCCGGGGTATCCACAGATACGCAGTATTTT.

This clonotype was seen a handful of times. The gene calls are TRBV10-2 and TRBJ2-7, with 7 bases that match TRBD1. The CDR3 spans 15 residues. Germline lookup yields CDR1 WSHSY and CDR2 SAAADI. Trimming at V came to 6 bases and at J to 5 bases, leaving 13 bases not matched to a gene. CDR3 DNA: TGCGCCAGCAGGACCCGACAGGGAGTCCTCGACGAGCAGTACTTC. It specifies CASRTRQGVLDEQYF.

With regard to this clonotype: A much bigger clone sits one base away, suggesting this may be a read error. The CDR3 loop is CVSSSGERYEQYF. DNA of the CDR3: TGCGTCAGCAGTAGCGGGGAACGTTACGAGCAGTACTTC. The chain couples TRBV10-2 to TRBJ2-7; 8 bases map to TRBD2. The CDR3 length is 13 residues. The germline V gene has CDR1 WSHSY and CDR2 SAAADI.

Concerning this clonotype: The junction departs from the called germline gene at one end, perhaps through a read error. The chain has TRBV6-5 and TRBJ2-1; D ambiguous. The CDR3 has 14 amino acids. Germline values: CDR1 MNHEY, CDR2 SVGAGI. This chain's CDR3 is CTSSTGGLYNEQFF. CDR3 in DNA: TGTACCAGCAGTACGGGTGGGCTATACAATGAGCAATTCTTC.

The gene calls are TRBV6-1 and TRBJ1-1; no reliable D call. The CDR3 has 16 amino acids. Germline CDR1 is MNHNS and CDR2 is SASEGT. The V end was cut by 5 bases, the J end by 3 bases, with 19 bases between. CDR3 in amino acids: CASSSHGWSLHTEAFF. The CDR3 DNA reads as TGTGCCAGCAGTTCCCACGGGTGGTCTTTGCACACTGAAGCTTTCTTT.

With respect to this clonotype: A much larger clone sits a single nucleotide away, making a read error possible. The CDR3 DNA reads as TGTGCCAGCAGCTTAAGATCGGTGGGCGAGCAGTACTTC. It yields the protein CASSLRSVGEQYF. This rearrangement joins TRBV11-2 to TRBJ2-7; D ambiguous. Per germline, CDR1 SGHAT and CDR2 FQNNGV. V was cut by 2 bases and J by 6 bases, with 11 bases left in between. The CDR3 loop spans 13 amino acids.

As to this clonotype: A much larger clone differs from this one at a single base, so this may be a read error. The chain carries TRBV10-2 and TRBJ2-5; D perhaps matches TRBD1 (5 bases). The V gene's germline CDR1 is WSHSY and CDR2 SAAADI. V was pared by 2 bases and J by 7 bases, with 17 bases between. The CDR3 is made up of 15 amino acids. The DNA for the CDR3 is TGCGCCAGCAGTGAGGCAGGCGCAGGGCGTGGGACCCAGTACTTC. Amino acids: CASSEAGAGRGTQYF.

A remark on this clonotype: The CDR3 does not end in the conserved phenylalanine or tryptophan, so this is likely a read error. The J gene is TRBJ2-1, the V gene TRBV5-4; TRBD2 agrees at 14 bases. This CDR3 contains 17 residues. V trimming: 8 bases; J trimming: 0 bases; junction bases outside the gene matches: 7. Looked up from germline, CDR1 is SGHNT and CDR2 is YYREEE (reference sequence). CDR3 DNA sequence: TGTGCCAGTAGCACCGGGACTAGCGGGAGCTCCTACAATGAGCAGTTCTTA. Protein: CASSTGTSGSSYNEQFL.

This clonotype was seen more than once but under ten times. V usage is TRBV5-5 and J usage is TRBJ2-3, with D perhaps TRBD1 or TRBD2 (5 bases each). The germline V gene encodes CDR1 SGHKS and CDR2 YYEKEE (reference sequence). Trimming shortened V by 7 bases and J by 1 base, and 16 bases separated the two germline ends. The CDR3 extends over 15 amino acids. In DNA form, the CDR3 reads TGTGCCAGCGGGGCAGGCAGAGGGGGCACAGATACGCAGTATTTT. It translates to CASGAGRGGTDTQYF.

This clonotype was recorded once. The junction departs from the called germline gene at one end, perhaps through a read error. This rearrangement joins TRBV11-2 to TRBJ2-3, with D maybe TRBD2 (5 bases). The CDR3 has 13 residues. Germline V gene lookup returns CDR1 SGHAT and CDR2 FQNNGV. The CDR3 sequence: CDSSLDRGGMQYF. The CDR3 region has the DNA TGTGACAGCAGCTTAGATCGAGGAGGTATGCAGTATTTT.